The 31 T cell receptor beta chains below all came from one sample that was sequenced in a study of sequential checkpoint blockade in melanoma. Profiling relied on immunoSEQ multiplex PCR, and the TCRdb table lists in-frame clones only, not all of them. The repertoire holds roughly 12,000 clones, with over 75% as singletons. Treatment specified: randomized to nivolumab then ipilimumab (arm A) or the reverse (arm B). The sequenced sample was CD8+ T cells sorted from blood (inferred from file names), obtained from a patient given nivolumab and ipilimumab in sequence. The receptors here all came from a human donor with melanoma.

J is TRBJ2-7 and V is TRBV19; D is ambiguous. The CDR3 sequence is 13 residues long. Trimming shortened V by 0 bases and J by 3 bases, and 6 bases separated the two germline ends. Germline values: CDR1 LNHDA, CDR2 SQIVND (reference sequence). The CDR3 nucleotides are TGTGCCAGTAGTATAGATCCCAGCTACGAGCAGTACTTC. This translates into CASSIDPSYEQYF. The whole variable domain, remainder taken from reference TRBV19 and TRBJ2-7, is DGGITQSPKYLFRKEGQNVTLSCEQNLNHDAMYWYRQDPGQGLRLIYYSQIVNDFQKGDIAEGYSVSREKKESFPLTVTSAQKNPTAFYLCASSIDPSYEQYFGPGTRLTVT.

This clone was counted a single time. The gene calls are TRBV9 and TRBJ1-2; perhaps TRBD1 as D (5 bases). The V gene lost 0 bases and the J gene lost 3 bases, with 12 bases spanning the gap. This CDR3 region has 15 residues. The V gene's germline CDR1 is SGDLS and CDR2 YYNGEE. CDR3 sequence: CASSVAGGGHYGYTF. DNA of the CDR3: TGTGCCAGCAGCGTAGCGGGGGGGGGACACTATGGCTACACCTTC.

The CDR3 is CASSPSRGTSYEQYF. The CDR3 bases are TGCGCCAGCAGTCCTTCCCGGGGGACCTCCTACGAGCAGTACTTC. J is TRBJ2-7 and V is TRBV4-1; D may be TRBD2 (6 bases). Germline CDR1 and CDR2: MGHRA and YSYEKL. Trimming removed 6 bases at V and 0 bases at J, with 15 bases between. This CDR3 is 15 amino acids long.

CDR3 DNA sequence: TGTGCCAGCAGTACCCCTCTAGGCTACACCTTC. It translates to CASSTPLGYTF. The chain links TRBV7-9 to TRBJ1-2; D gene uncertain. The V gene lost 6 bases and the J gene lost 8 bases, with 10 bases spanning the gap. Germline CDR1 reads SEHNR; CDR2 reads FQNEAQ (reference sequence). The CDR3 loop spans 11 amino acids.

This clone was counted only a few times. The chain links TRBV4-2 to TRBJ2-1, with TRBD1 matching 10 bases. Per the germline V gene, CDR1 is LGHNA and CDR2 is YNFKEQ. The length of the CDR3 is 16 residues. The junction had 7 bases not matched to a gene; V was cut back by 0 bases and J by 8 bases. DNA for the CDR3: TGTGCCAGCAGCCAAGATAACGGACAGGGGGTCGATGAGCAGTTCTTC. This gives the protein CASSQDNGQGVDEQFF.

This clone was observed a few times. The V and J genes are TRBV30 and TRBJ2-1; weak D call: TRBD2 (5 bases). The germline V gene has CDR1 GTSNPN and CDR2 SVGIG (reference sequence). The CDR3 covers 10 residues. V gave up 5 bases and J gave up 12 bases, with 11 bases separating them. DNA for the CDR3: TGTGCCTGGGGTCTGGACTCGCAGTTCTTC. Translated, it gives CAWGLDSQFF.

J is TRBJ1-6 and V is TRBV6-5; TRBD1 aligns across 9 bases. V was pared by 5 bases and J by 7 bases, with 6 bases of the junction left unmatched. This CDR3 is built from 15 residues. Germline V gives CDR1 MNHEY, CDR2 SVGAGI. The CDR3 reads CASSPRTGDNSPLHF. In DNA, the CDR3 is TGTGCCAGCAGTCCCCGGACAGGGGACAATTCACCCCTCCACTTT.

The rearrangement uses TRBV4-3 and TRBJ2-7; 8 bases fit TRBD1. This CDR3 spans 15 amino acids. V lost 4 bases and J lost 3; bases outside the gene matches: 8. Germline-derived CDR1 and CDR2 are LGHNA and YSLEER. The CDR3 reads CASSPNRGFGYEQYF. CDR3 sequence (DNA): TGCGCCAGCAGCCCCAACAGGGGGTTCGGCTACGAGCAGTACTTC.

This clone was seen a few times. The chain carries TRBV7-2 and TRBJ2-7, with a possible D match to TRBD1 (7 bases). This CDR3 has 14 amino acids. Germline V gene sequence: CDR1 SGHTA, CDR2 FQGNSA. Trimming removed 5 bases from V and 6 bases from J, with 17 bases in between. The DNA of the CDR3 is TGTGCCAGCAGCGCACTGACAGGGACTTCCGAGCAGTACTTC. Translation gives CASSALTGTSEQYF.

J is TRBJ2-2 and V is TRBV4-3; D unresolved. Trimming took off 3 bases at V and 3 bases at J, with 8 bases between the two ends. Germline V gives CDR1 LGHNA, CDR2 YSLEER. There are 14 residues in the CDR3. CDR3 in DNA: TGCGCCAGCAGCCAGTGGGCCGACACCGGGGAGCTGTTTTTT. Translating gives CASSQWADTGELFF.

The gene calls are TRBV7-8 and TRBJ2-7; D gene unclear. This CDR3 is 14 amino acids long. CDR1 and CDR2 (germline): SGHVS, FQNEAQ. V lost 1 base and J lost 2, with 9 bases in between. The CDR3 DNA follows: TGTGCCAGCAGCTTAGTAACAGACGCCTACGAGCAGTACTTC. Residues: CASSLVTDAYEQYF.

The chain combines TRBV7-7 with TRBJ1-1; 8 nucleotides agree with TRBD1. Trimming took 8 bases from V and 2 from J; bases not matched to a gene: 4. The V gene's germline CDR1 is SSHAT and CDR2 FNYEAQ (reference sequence). This CDR3 is built from 13 residues. CDR3 region: CASGTGPNTEAFF. The CDR3 DNA reads TGTGCCAGCGGGACAGGTCCCAACACTGAAGCTTTCTTT. The full variable domain, rest sourced from reference TRBV7-7 and TRBJ1-1, is GAGVSQSPRYKVTKRGQDVTLRCDPISSHATLYWYQQALGQGPEFLTYFNYEAQPDKSGLPSDRFSAERPEGSISTLTIQRTEQRDSAMYRCASGTGPNTEAFFGQGTRLTVV.

The chain employs TRBV6-5 and TRBJ2-1; D possibly corresponds to TRBD1 (5 bases). There are 14 residues in the CDR3. Trimming removed 3 bases at V and 4 bases at J, with 10 bases between. CDR1 is MNHEY, CDR2 SVGAGI, per germline. CDR3 protein: CASSYTTDYNEQFF. The CDR3 nucleotides read TGTGCCAGCAGTTATACGACAGATTACAATGAGCAGTTCTTC.

The chain combines TRBV28 with TRBJ1-1, with TRBD1 identical over 11 bases. The CDR3 is made up of 17 amino acids. The V gene end was trimmed by 2 bases and the J gene end by 4 bases; junction bases not matched to a gene: 9. CDR1 MDHEN and CDR2 SYDVKM come from the germline V gene. For the CDR3, the DNA is TGTGCCAGCAGTTTAAGCTATTCCGGGACAGGGGGCACTGAAGCTTTCTTT. Its protein product is CASSLSYSGTGGTEAFF.

V is TRBV7-6 and J is TRBJ2-5; weak D call: TRBD2 (5 bases). The CDR3 has 14 amino acids. With 9 bases removed from V and 0 bases from J, the gap between germline ends came to 14 bases. Germline-derived CDR1 and CDR2 are SGHVS and FNYEAQ. In DNA form, the CDR3 reads TGTGCCAGTAAATATCTAGCAGACCAAGAGACCCAGTACTTC. It translates to CASKYLADQETQYF.

The chain recombines TRBV7-2 with TRBJ2-1; tentatively, D is TRBD2 (6 bases). Germline lookup yields CDR1 SGHTA and CDR2 FQGNSA. Deletions cut 3 bases from V and 6 bases from J, with 9 bases between. The CDR3 loop spans 13 amino acids. The CDR3 protein is CASSFWGGNEQFF. The DNA for the CDR3 is TGTGCCAGCAGCTTTTGGGGAGGCAATGAGCAGTTCTTC.

The chain is built from TRBV4-3 and TRBJ2-4, with a weak D call TRBD2 (6 bases). This CDR3 has 12 amino acids. Germline values: CDR1 LGHNA, CDR2 YSLEER. V gave up 5 bases and J gave up 13 bases, with 15 bases separating them. The CDR3 protein is CASSLYGSGQYF. The CDR3 bases are TGCGCCAGCAGCTTATACGGTAGCGGACAGTACTTC.

The chain uses TRBV6-4 and TRBJ2-1; 7 positions agree with TRBD2. CDR3 length: 14 amino acids. Germline lookup yields CDR1 MRHNA and CDR2 SNTAGT. The trim removed 8 bases at V and 8 bases at J, leaving 12 bases unmatched. Written as DNA, the CDR3 is TGTGCCAGCTCCTCCACAGGCCGGGAGGATGAGCAGTTCTTC. Its protein product is CASSSTGREDEQFF.

CDR3 DNA: TGCGCCAGCAGCCAAGATCGAACTTACAGAGAGCAGTACTTC. Protein: CASSQDRTYREQYF. This chain uses TRBV4-1 with TRBJ2-5; D ambiguous. Germline loops: CDR1 MGHRA, CDR2 YSYEKL. The CDR3 runs to 14 residues. V was trimmed by 0 bases and J by 11 bases, leaving 16 bases between them.

The chain couples TRBV10-3 to TRBJ1-5, with 7 bases matching TRBD1. Looked up from germline, CDR1 is ENHRY and CDR2 is SYGVKD. The CDR3 runs to 14 residues. J lost 5 bases, V lost 7 bases, and 8 bases had no gene match. The DNA for the CDR3 is TGTGCCATCAACCCGACAGGGACAGATCAGCCCCAGCATTTT. Translation gives CAINPTGTDQPQHF.

The chain carries TRBV9 and TRBJ2-5; 11 bases line up with TRBD2. After removal of 5 bases from V and 0 bases from J, the junction contained 9 bases not matched to a gene. The CDR3 extends over 17 amino acids. CDR1 and CDR2 (germline): SGDLS, YYNGEE. This CDR3 is CASSELAGGLHQETQYF. The CDR3 DNA follows: TGTGCCAGCAGTGAGTTAGCGGGAGGGCTCCACCAAGAGACCCAGTACTTC.

This clone was picked up a small number of times. Sequence at one end of the junction differs from germline and may be a read error. V and J are TRBV5-3 and TRBJ1-3, with D unclear. TRBV5-3 is designated an ORF whose function remains uncertain. This CDR3 contains 14 residues. This CDR3 reads CASSSPVSGNTIYF. For the CDR3, the DNA is TGTGCCAGCAGCTCCCCGGTCTCTGGAAACACCATATATTTT.

The chain couples TRBV27 to TRBJ2-2, with no clear D. The CDR3 sequence is 12 residues long. Between the trimmed V and J ends, which lost 6 bases and 6 bases, there was a span of 8 bases. Germline V gives CDR1 MNHEY, CDR2 SMNVEV (reference sequence). CDR3 DNA: TGTGCCAGCAGAGCCCCCCCCGGGGAGCTGTTTTTT. It translates to CASRAPPGELFF.

The chain joins TRBV15 to TRBJ1-5; D gene unclear. The V end was cut by 0 bases, the J end by 5 bases, with 8 bases between. This CDR3 is 14 amino acids long. Germline V gives CDR1 LNHNV, CDR2 YYDKDF (reference sequence). The CDR3 sequence: CATSRDLADQPQHF. The DNA for the CDR3 is TGTGCCACCAGCAGAGATTTAGCAGATCAGCCCCAGCATTTT. Variable domain in full (rest from reference TRBV15 and TRBJ1-5): DAMVIQNPRYQVTQFGKPVTLSCSQTLNHNVMYWYQQKSSQAPKLLFHYYDKDFNNEADTPDNFQSRRPNTSFCFLDIRSPGLGDTAMYLCATSRDLADQPQHFGDGTRLSIL.

The chain combines TRBV6-1 with TRBJ2-1; 11 nucleotides line up with TRBD2. The CDR3 extends over 16 amino acids. Germline values: CDR1 MNHNS, CDR2 SASEGT. The junction had 9 bases not matched to a gene; V was cut back by 1 base and J by 10 bases. CDR3 amino acids: CASSEVPSGRWGEQFF. CDR3 DNA: TGTGCCAGCAGTGAAGTTCCTAGCGGGAGGTGGGGAGAGCAGTTCTTC.

The gene calls are TRBV19 and TRBJ2-7; D might be TRBD1 (6 bases). Germline CDR1 LNHDA, CDR2 SQIVND (reference sequence). The CDR3 consists of 15 residues. The ends were cut back, 4 bases at V and 3 bases at J, with 16 bases in the middle. The CDR3 nucleotides read TGTGCCAGTAGTACCCCCGGACAGAGAAACTACGAGCAGTACTTC. Translation gives CASSTPGQRNYEQYF.

The J gene is TRBJ2-7, the V gene TRBV6-1; 9 bases fit TRBD2. V shed 3 bases and J 0 bases; nucleotides not matched to a gene: 6. Germline lookup yields CDR1 MNHNS and CDR2 SASEGT. The CDR3 is 16 residues long. This chain's CDR3 is CASSDLLAGYSYEQYF. The CDR3 DNA follows: TGTGCCAGCAGTGACCTACTAGCGGGTTACTCCTACGAGCAGTACTTC.

This chain joins TRBV6-1 and TRBJ1-2; D is unresolved. In germline, CDR1 is MNHNS, CDR2 SASEGT. With 6 bases removed from V and 11 bases from J, the gap between germline ends came to 13 bases. The CDR3 consists of 11 residues. CDR3 coding DNA: TGTGCCAGCAGCGCCTCGGACTCTTACACCTTC. As protein: CASSASDSYTF.

The genes are TRBV7-9 and TRBJ2-1, with 16 bases lining up with TRBD2. CDR1 is SEHNR and CDR2 is FQNEAQ in the germline V gene (reference sequence). The CDR3 is made up of 19 amino acids. V was clipped by 7 bases and J by 7 bases; unmatched bases: 16. CDR3: CASTGRGGGTSGRANEQFF. The CDR3 DNA reads as TGTGCCAGCACCGGGAGAGGGGGGGGGACTAGCGGGAGGGCAAATGAGCAGTTCTTC.

V is TRBV7-9 and J is TRBJ2-1, with TRBD1 as a possible D gene (5 bases). Germline CDR1 is SEHNR and CDR2 is FQNEAQ (reference sequence). CDR3 length equals 16 residues. V was clipped by 5 bases and J by 3 bases, with 17 bases between them. The CDR3 spells CASSPKEKGNYNEQFF. The CDR3, as DNA: TGTGCCAGCAGCCCTAAGGAGAAGGGGAACTACAATGAGCAGTTCTTC.

V and J are TRBV9 and TRBJ2-3; 13 nucleotides match TRBD2. With V trimmed by 2 bases and J by 0 bases, 6 bases remained unmatched. The germline CDR1 and CDR2 sequences are SGDLS and YYNGEE. The CDR3 extends over 18 amino acids. CDR3 nucleotides: TGTGCCAGCAGCGTTCGACTAGCGGGGGGAACAAGCACAGATACGCAGTATTTT. It encodes CASSVRLAGGTSTDTQYF.